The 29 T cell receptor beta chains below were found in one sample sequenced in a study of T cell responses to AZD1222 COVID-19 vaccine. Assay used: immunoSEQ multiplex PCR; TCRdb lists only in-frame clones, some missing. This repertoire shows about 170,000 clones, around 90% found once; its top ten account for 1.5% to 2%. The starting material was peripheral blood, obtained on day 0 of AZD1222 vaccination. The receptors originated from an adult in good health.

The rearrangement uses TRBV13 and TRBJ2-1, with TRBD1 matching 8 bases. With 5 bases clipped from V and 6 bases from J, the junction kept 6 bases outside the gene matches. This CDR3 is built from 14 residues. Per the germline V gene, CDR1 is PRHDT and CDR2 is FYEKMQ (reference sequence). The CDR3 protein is CASSAGRGRNEQFF. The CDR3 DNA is TGTGCCAGCAGCGCGGGCAGGGGGCGCAATGAGCAGTTCTTC.

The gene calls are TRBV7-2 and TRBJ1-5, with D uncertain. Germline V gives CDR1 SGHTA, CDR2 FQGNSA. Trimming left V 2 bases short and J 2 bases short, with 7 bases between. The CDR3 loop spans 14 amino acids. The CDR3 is CASSLRFGNQPQHF. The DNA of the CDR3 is TGTGCCAGCAGCTTAAGGTTCGGCAATCAGCCCCAGCATTTT.

The chain's CDR3 is CASSLNGRSTDTQYF. The CDR3 DNA sequence: TGTGCCAGCAGCTTAAACGGTCGGAGCACAGATACGCAGTATTTT. The rearrangement joins TRBV7-3 to TRBJ2-3, with D unresolved. The germline V gene encodes CDR1 SGHTA and CDR2 FQGTGA. Trimming shortened V by 1 base and J by 0 bases, and 8 bases separated the two germline ends. The CDR3 spans 15 residues.

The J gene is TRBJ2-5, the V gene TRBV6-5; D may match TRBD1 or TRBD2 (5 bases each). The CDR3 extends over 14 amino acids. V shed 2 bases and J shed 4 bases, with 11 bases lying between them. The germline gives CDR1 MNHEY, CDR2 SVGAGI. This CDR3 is CASSYGGSIETQYF. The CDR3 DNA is TGTGCCAGCAGTTACGGGGGTTCGATAGAGACCCAGTACTTC.

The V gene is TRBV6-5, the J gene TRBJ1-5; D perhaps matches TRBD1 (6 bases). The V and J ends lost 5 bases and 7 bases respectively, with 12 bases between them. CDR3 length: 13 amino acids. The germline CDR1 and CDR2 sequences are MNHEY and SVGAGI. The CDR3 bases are TGTGCCAGCAGTCGGGGGGCTGAACAGCCCCAGCATTTT. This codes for CASSRGAEQPQHF.

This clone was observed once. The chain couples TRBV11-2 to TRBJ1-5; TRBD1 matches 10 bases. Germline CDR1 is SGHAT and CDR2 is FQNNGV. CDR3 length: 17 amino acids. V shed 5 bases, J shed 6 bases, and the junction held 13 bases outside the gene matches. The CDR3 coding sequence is TGTGCCAGCAGCCGGGAACTGACAGGGGGCAGGAGTCAGCCCCAGCATTTT. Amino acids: CASSRELTGGRSQPQHF.

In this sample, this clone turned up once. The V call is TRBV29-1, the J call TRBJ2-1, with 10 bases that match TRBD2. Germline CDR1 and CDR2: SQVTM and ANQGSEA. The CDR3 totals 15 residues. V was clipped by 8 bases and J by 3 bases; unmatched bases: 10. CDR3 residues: CSLNGLAGVYNEQFF. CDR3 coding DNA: TGCAGCCTGAATGGTCTAGCGGGAGTCTACAATGAGCAGTTCTTC.

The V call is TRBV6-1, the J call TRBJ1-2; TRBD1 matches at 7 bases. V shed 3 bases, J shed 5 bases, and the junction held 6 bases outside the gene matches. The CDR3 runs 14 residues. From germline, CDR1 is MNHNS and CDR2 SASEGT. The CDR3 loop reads CASSDSGGSYGYTF. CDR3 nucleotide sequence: TGTGCCAGCAGTGATTCAGGGGGGAGTTATGGCTACACCTTC.

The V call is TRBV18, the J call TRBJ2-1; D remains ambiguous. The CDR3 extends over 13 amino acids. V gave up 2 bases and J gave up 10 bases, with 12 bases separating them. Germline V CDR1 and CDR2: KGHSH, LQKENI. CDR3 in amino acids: CASSPVTYGEQFF. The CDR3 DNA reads TGTGCCAGCTCACCAGTTACCTATGGCGAGCAGTTCTTC.

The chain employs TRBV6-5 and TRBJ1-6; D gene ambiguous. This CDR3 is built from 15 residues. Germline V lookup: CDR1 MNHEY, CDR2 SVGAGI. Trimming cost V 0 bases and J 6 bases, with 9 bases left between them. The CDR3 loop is CASSYSTHLNSPLHF. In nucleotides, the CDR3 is TGTGCCAGCAGTTACTCGACGCACCTTAATTCACCCCTCCACTTT.

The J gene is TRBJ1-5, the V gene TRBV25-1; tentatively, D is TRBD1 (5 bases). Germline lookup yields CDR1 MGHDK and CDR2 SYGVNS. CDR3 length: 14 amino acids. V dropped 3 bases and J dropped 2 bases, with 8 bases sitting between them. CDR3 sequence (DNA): TGTGCCAGCAGTGACCAAGGGGGCAATCAGCCCCAGCATTTT. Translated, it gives CASSDQGGNQPQHF.

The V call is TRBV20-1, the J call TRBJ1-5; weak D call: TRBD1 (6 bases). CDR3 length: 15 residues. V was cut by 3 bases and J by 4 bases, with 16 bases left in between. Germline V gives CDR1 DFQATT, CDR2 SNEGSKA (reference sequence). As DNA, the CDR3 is TGCAGTGCTAGTACTGGCAGGGGTTCGAATCAGCCCCAGCATTTT. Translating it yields CSASTGRGSNQPQHF.

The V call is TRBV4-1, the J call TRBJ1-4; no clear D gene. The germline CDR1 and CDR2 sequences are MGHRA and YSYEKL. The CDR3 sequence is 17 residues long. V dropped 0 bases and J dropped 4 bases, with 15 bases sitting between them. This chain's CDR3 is CASSQDTTAIGNEKLFF. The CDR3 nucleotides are TGCGCCAGCAGCCAAGACACGACGGCGATCGGTAATGAAAAACTGTTTTTT.

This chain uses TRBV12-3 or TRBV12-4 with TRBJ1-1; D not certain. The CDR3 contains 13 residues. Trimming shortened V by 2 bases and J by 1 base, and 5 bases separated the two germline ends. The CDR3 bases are TGTGCCAGCAGTTTAAAGGCGAACACTGAAGCTTTCTTT. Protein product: CASSLKANTEAFF.

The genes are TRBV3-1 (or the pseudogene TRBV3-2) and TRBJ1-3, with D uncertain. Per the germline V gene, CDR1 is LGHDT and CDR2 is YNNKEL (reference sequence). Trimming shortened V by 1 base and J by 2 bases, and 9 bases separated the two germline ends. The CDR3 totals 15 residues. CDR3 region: CASSQGGWTGNTIYF. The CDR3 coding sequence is TGTGCCAGCAGCCAAGGGGGATGGACTGGAAACACCATATATTTT.

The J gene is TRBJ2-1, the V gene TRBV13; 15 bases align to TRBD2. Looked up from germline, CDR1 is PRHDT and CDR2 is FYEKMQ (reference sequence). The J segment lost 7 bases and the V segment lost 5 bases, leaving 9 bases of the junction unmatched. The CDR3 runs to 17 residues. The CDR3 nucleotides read TGTGCCAGCAGCCCGGAGGGACTAGCGGGAGGTCAGAATGAGCAGTTCTTC. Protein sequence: CASSPEGLAGGQNEQFF.

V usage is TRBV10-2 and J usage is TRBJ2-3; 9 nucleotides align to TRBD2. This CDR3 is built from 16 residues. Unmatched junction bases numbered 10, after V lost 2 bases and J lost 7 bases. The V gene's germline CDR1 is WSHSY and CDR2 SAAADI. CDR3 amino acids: CASSEPRPSGRYTQYF. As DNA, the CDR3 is TGCGCCAGCAGTGAGCCAAGGCCCAGCGGGAGGTATACGCAGTATTTT.

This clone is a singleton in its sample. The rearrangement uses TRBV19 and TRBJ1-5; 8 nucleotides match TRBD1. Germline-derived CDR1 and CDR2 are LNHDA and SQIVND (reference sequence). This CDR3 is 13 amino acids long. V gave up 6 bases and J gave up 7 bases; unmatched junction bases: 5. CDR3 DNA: TGTGCCAGTAGGGCGACAGGGGTGCAGCCCCAGCATTTT. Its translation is CASRATGVQPQHF.

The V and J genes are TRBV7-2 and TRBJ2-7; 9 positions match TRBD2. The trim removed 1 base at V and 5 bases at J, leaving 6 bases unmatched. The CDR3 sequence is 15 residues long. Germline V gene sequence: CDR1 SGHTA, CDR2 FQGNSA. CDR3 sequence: CASSLDRRGGDEQYF. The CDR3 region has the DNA TGTGCCAGCAGCTTAGATAGGCGGGGGGGCGACGAGCAGTACTTC.

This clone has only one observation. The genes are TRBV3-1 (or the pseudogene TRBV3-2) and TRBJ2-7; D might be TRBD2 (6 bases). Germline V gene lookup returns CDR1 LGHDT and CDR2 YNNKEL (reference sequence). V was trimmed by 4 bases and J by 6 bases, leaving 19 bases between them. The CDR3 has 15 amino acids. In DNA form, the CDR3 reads TGTGCCAGCAGCCTGACGACTAGGCGAAGTAGCGAGCAGTACTTC. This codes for CASSLTTRRSSEQYF.

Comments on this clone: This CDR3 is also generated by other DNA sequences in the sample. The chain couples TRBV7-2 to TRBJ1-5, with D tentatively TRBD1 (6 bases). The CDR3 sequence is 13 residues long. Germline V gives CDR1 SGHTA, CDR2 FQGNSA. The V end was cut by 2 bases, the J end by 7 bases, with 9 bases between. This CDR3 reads CASSLQGNQPQHF. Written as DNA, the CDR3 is TGTGCCAGCAGCTTACAGGGGAACCAGCCCCAGCATTTT.

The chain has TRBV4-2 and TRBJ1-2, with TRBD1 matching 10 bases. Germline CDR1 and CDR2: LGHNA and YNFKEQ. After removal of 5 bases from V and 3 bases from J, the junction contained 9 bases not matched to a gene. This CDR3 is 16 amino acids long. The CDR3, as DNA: TGTGCCAGCAGCAAAACCGGGACAGGGGATTACTATGGCTACACCTTC. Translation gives CASSKTGTGDYYGYTF.

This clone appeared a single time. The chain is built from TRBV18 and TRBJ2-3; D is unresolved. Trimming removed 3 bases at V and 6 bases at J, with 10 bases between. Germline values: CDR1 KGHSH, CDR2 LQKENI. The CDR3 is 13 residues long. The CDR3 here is CASSPRSEDTQYF. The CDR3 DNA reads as TGTGCCAGCTCACCCCGGAGTGAGGATACGCAGTATTTT.

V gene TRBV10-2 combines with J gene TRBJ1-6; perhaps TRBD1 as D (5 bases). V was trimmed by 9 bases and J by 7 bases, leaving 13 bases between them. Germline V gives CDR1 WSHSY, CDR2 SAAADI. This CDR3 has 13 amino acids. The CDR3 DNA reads TGCGCCAGTGGTGGGACGGAGAATTCACCCCTCCACTTT. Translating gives CASGGTENSPLHF.

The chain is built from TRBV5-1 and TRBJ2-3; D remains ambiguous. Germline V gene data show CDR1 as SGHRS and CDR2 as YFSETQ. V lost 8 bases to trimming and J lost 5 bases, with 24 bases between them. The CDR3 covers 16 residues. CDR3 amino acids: CASTPAPPLTRDTQYF. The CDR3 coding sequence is TGCGCCAGTACCCCCGCGCCCCCGTTGACCAGAGATACGCAGTATTTT.

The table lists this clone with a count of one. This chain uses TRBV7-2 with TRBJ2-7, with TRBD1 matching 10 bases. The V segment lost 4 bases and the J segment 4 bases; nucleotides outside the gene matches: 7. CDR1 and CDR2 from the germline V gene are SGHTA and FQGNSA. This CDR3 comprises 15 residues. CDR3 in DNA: TGTGCCAGCAGCTCTGCCGGGACAGGGGCTTACGAGCAGTACTTC. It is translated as CASSSAGTGAYEQYF. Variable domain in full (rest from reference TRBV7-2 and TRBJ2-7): GAGVSQSPSNKVTEKGKDVELRCDPISGHTALYWYRQSLGQGLEFLIYFQGNSAPDKSGLPSDRFSAERTGGSVSTLTIQRTQQEDSAVYLCASSSAGTGAYEQYFGPGTRLTVT.

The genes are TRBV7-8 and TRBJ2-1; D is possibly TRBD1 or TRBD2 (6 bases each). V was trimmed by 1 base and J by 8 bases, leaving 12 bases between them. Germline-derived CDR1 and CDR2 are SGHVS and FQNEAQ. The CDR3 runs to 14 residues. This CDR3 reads CASSLVGRGDEQFF. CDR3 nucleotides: TGTGCCAGCAGCTTAGTGGGTAGGGGGGATGAGCAGTTCTTC.

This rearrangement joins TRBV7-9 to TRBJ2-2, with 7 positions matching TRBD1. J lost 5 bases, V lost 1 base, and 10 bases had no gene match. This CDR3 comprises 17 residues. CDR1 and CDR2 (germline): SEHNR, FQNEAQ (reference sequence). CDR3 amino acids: CASSLGIRQGRTGELFF. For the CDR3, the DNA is TGTGCCAGCAGCTTAGGGATCCGACAGGGAAGAACCGGGGAGCTGTTTTTT.

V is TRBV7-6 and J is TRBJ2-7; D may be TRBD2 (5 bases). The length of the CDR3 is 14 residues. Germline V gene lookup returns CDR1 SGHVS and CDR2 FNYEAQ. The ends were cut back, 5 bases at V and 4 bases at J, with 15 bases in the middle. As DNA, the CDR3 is TGTGCCAGCAGCCGAGACGTGGGCGGGTACGAGCAGTACTTC. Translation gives CASSRDVGGYEQYF.